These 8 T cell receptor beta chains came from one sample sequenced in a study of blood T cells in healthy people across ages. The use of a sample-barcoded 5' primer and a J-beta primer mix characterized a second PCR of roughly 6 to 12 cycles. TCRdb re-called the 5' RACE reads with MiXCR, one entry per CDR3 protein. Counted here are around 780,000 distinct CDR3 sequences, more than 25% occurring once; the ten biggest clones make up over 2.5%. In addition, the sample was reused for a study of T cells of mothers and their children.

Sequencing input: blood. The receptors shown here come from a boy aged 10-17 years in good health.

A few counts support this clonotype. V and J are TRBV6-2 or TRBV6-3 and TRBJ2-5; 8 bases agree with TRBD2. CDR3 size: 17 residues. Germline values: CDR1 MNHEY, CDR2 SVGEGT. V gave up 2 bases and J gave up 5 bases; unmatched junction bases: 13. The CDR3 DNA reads TGTGCCAGCAGTTACGTTCCATCAAAGACTAGCGTGGAGACCCAGTACTTC. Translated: CASSYVPSKTSVETQYF.

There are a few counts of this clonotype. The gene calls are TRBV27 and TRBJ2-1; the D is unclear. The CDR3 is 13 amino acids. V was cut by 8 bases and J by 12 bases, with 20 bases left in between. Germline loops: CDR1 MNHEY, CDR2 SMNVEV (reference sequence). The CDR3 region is CASSPGLTPVQFF. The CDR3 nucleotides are TGTGCCAGCTCCCCCGGTCTAACACCTGTGCAGTTCTTC.

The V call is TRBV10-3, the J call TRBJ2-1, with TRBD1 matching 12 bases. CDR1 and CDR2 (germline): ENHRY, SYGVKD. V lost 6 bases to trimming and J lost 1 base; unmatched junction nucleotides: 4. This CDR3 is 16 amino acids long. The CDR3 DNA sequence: TGTGCCATCAGGCAGGGACAGGGGGCGTCCTACAATGAGCAGTTCTTC. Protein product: CAIRQGQGASYNEQFF.

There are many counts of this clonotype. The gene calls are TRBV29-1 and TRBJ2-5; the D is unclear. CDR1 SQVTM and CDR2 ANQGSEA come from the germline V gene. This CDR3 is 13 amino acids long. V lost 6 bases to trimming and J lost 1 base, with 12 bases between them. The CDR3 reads CSVRSRAQETQYF. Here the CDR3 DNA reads TGCAGCGTGAGGAGTCGGGCCCAAGAGACCCAGTACTTC.

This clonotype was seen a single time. CDR3 amino acids: CSASIQGDGTEAFF. The CDR3 nucleotides read TGCAGTGCCAGTATCCAGGGGGACGGCACTGAAGCTTTCTTT. V usage is TRBV20-1 and J usage is TRBJ1-1, with 7 bases that match TRBD1. The V segment lost 6 bases and the J segment 4 bases; nucleotides outside the gene matches: 11. This CDR3 is built from 14 residues. CDR1 is DFQATT, CDR2 SNEGSKA, per germline (reference sequence).

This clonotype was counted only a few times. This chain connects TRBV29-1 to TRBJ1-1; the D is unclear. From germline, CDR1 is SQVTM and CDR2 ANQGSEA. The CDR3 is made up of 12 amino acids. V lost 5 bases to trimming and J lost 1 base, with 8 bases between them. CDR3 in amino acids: CSVSIQNTEAFF. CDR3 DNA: TGCAGCGTTAGTATCCAGAACACTGAAGCTTTCTTT. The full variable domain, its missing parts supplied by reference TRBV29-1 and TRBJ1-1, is SAVISQKPSRDICQRGTSLTIQCQVDSQVTMMFWYRQQPGQSLTLIATANQGSEATYESGFVIDKFPISRPNLTFSTLTVSNMSPEDSSIYLCSVSIQNTEAFFGQGTRLTVV.

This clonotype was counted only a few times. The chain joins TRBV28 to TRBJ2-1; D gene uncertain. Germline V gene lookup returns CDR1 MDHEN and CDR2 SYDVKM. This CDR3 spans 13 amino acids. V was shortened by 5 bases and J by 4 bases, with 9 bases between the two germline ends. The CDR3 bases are TGTGCCAGCAGTATTAGGCGATACAATGAGCAGTTCTTC. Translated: CASSIRRYNEQFF.

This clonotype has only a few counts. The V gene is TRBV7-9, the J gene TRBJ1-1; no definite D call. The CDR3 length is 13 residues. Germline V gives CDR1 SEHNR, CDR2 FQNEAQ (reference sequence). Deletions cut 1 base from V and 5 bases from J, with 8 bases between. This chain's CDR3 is CASSLVQRTEAFF. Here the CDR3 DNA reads TGTGCCAGCAGCTTAGTTCAGCGGACTGAAGCTTTCTTT.